A selection of T cell receptor beta chains follows, all from one sample in a study of CD8 T cells in ankylosing spondylitis. TCRdb analysed the 5' RACE reads with MiXCR anew, one entry per CDR3 protein. This sample yields fewer than 400,000 distinct CDR3 sequences, of which roughly 14% are seen a single time; about 1% belongs to the top ten. The specimen was blood, either unsorted or a sorted T cell fraction (not recorded which). The receptors here all came from a male donor with ankylosing spondylitis or in good health (not recorded which). Both conserved end residues are part of each CDR3. The D gene is left open where the match is weak. Clone size is shown for a subset of rows, as once, few, many or a class of expanded clone.

>TRBV15|-|TRBJ1-1|-
TGTGCCACCAGCAGAGCGAGTAGGCCGAACACTGAAGCTTTCTTT
CATSRASRPNTEAFF
>TRBV12-3/TRBV12-4|-|TRBJ1-2|-
TGTGCCAGCAGTTTTGGGACATCTGACGGCTACACCTTC
CASSFGTSDGYTF
>TRBV3-1|TRBD1|TRBJ2-5|-
TGTGCCAGCACCCGACAGGGGGAAGAGACCCAGTACTTC
CASTRQGEETQYF
>TRBV2|-|TRBJ2-5|few
TGTGCCAGCAGATCGACTTGGGAGACCCAGTACTTC
CASRSTWETQYF
>TRBV5-1|TRBD1|TRBJ2-3|-
TGCGCCAGCAGCCCGGGACAGTACACAGATACGCAGTATTTT
CASSPGQYTDTQYF
>TRBV20-1|-|TRBJ2-1|-
TGCAGTGCTAGACCATTACAGGGAGAGCAGTTCTTC
CSARPLQGEQFF
>TRBV2|TRBD2|TRBJ2-5|-
TGTGCCAGCAGTGTTGATCTAGCGGGGGGACAGACCCAGTACTTC
CASSVDLAGGQTQYF
>TRBV4-1|-|TRBJ2-7|few
TGCGCCAGCAGCCAAGACCATTCCTACGAGCAGTACTTC
CASSQDHSYEQYF
>TRBV12-3/TRBV12-4|-|TRBJ2-1|few
TGTGCCAGCAGTTCGCGCTACAGGGTGGGGGTCTACAATGAGCAGTTCTTC
CASSSRYRVGVYNEQFF
>TRBV30|TRBD1|TRBJ1-1|-
TGTGCCTGGAGTGTAGGGACAGGGGTCACTGAAGCTTTCTTT
CAWSVGTGVTEAFF
>TRBV12-3/TRBV12-4|-|TRBJ2-7|-
TGTGCCAGCAGTTTAGCGGAACCCGAGCAGTACTTC
CASSLAEPEQYF
>TRBV7-2|-|TRBJ2-1|-
TGTGCCAGCACCCCCGACAATGAGCAGTTCTTC
CASTPDNEQFF
>TRBV6-1|-|TRBJ1-1|few
TGTGCCAGCACACCCAGCGGAGCAGCCCTTAGCACTGAAGCTTTCTTT
CASTPSGAALSTEAFF
>TRBV11-2|TRBD2|TRBJ2-5|-
TGTGCCAGCAGCTTAGGAGCGGGAGGGCCAGAGACCCAGTACTTC
CASSLGAGGPETQYF
>TRBV12-3/TRBV12-4|TRBD2|TRBJ2-3|-
TGTGCCAGCAGCACCTCAGCGGGGGGGAGCACAGATACGCAGTATTTT
CASSTSAGGSTDTQYF
>TRBV5-1|-|TRBJ2-5|-
TGCGCCAGCAGCTTGATACCGGGAGATGTAGAGACCCAGTACTTC
CASSLIPGDVETQYF
>TRBV5-1|-|TRBJ2-7|-
TGCGCCAGCAGCCAGCAGGGTGGTGTCTACGAGCAGTACTTC
CASSQQGGVYEQYF
>TRBV5-1|TRBD2|TRBJ2-1|few
TGCGCCAGCAGCTTGGTAAGACTAGCGGGTGTCAATGAGCAGTTCTTC
CASSLVRLAGVNEQFF
>TRBV6-1|TRBD1|TRBJ1-2|few
TGTGCCAGCAGTCCCGCAACCGGGACAGGGAATGGCTACACCTTC
CASSPATGTGNGYTF
>TRBV20-1|-|TRBJ2-3|-
TGCAGTGCTAGGATAGCGGGCACAGATACGCAGTATTTT
CSARIAGTDTQYF
>TRBV7-6|-|TRBJ1-1|many
TGTGCCAGCAGCTTAGGGGGCAGGACTGAAGCTTTCTTT
CASSLGGRTEAFF
>TRBV20-1|TRBD2|TRBJ2-7|-
TGCAGTGCTAGTCGTCAGCAAAGCGGGGGCCTACACTACGAGCAGTACTTC
CSASRQQSGGLHYEQYF
>TRBV12-3/TRBV12-4|TRBD2|TRBJ2-1|few
TGTGCCAGCGGGAAGACTAGCGGGAGCTATGAGCAGTTCTTC
CASGKTSGSYEQFF
>TRBV20-1|TRBD2|TRBJ2-2|-
TGCAGTGCTAGAGATAGGGCGCGGGGGGCGAACACCGGGGAGCTGTTTTTT
CSARDRARGANTGELFF
>TRBV10-2|-|TRBJ2-3|few
TGCGCCAGCAGTGCCTATTCAGGGAGTATCGCAGATACGCAGTATTTT
CASSAYSGSIADTQYF
>TRBV10-3|TRBD1|TRBJ1-2|-
TGTGCCATCAGTGAACAGGGGAACTATGGCTACACCTTC
CAISEQGNYGYTF
>TRBV20-1|-|TRBJ2-7|-
TGCAGTGCGGTGGTACCGGGACGGTCGCCCTACGAGCAGTACTTC
CSAVVPGRSPYEQYF
>TRBV5-1|-|TRBJ2-7|-
TGCGCCAGCAGCTTGGGATGGGGGCGAGAGAGCTACGAGCAGTACTTC
CASSLGWGRESYEQYF
>TRBV12-3/TRBV12-4|TRBD2|TRBJ2-1|many
TGTGCCAGCAGGGGGGGGGAGGATGAGCAGTTCTTC
CASRGGEDEQFF
>TRBV4-1|TRBD1|TRBJ1-1|few
TGCGCCAGCAGCCGGACAGGGGGACCTGACACTGAAGCTTTCTTT
CASSRTGGPDTEAFF
>TRBV7-9|TRBD1|TRBJ2-6|-
TGTGCCAGCAGGCCCCGGGACAGGAACTCTGGGGCCAACGTCCTGACTTTC
CASRPRDRNSGANVLTF
>TRBV5-5|TRBD1|TRBJ1-6|few
TGTGCCAGCAGCCAGACAGGGGGCTATAATTCACCCCTCCACTTT
CASSQTGGYNSPLHF
>TRBV29-1|TRBD2|TRBJ2-4|few
TGCAGCGCCGGCGGGGGTGCCGGAAACATTCAGTACTTC
CSAGGGAGNIQYF
>TRBV6-9|TRBD1|TRBJ1-1|-
TGTGCCAGCAGTTATTCGGACAGGGGGAACACTGAAGCTTTCTTT
CASSYSDRGNTEAFF
>TRBV10-3|-|TRBJ2-4|-
TGTGCCATCAGAAAAACGGGAATAGCCAAAAACATTCAGTACTTC
CAIRKTGIAKNIQYF
>TRBV27|-|TRBJ2-3|-
TGTGCCAGCAGCCACCCCGGGGAAGCGCAGTATTTT
CASSHPGEAQYF
>TRBV18|-|TRBJ2-1|-
TGTGCCAGCTCACCACCGGATTATTCGGCTAGAGGTGATGAGCAGTTCTTC
CASSPPDYSARGDEQFF
>TRBV2|TRBD2|TRBJ2-5|-
TGTGCCAGCAGTCCCCCTTTACTAGCGGGGTACCAAGAGACCCAGTACTTC
CASSPPLLAGYQETQYF
>TRBV7-2|TRBD2|TRBJ2-3|-
TGTGCCAGCAGCCCCGGGACTAGCGGGGGGGTAGATACGCAGTATTTT
CASSPGTSGGVDTQYF
>TRBV5-6|-|TRBJ1-1|-
TGTGCCAGCAGCTTGGAGGGTGAAGCTTTCTTT
CASSLEGEAFF
>TRBV24-1|-|TRBJ1-5|few
TGTGCCACCAGTGAACTGGATAGCAATCAGCCCCAGCATTTT
CATSELDSNQPQHF
>TRBV20-1|-|TRBJ1-3|-
TGCAGTGCTACCAACCTCGAGGGGGCTGGAAACACCATATATTTT
CSATNLEGAGNTIYF
>TRBV4-1|TRBD1|TRBJ1-3|few
TGCGCCAGCAGCCAATACCAGGGGGCTGGAAACACCATATATTTT
CASSQYQGAGNTIYF
>TRBV7-2|-|TRBJ1-5|-
TGTGCCAGCAGCTTCAGGGGTCAGCCCCAGCATTTT
CASSFRGQPQHF
>TRBV4-1|TRBD2|TRBJ2-1|many
TGCGCCAGCAGCCAAGATCTCGGACTAGCGGGGGCCAGCTCCTACAATGAGCAGTTCTTC
CASSQDLGLAGASSYNEQFF
>TRBV10-2|TRBD1|TRBJ2-4|few
TGCGCCAGCAGTGAACAGGGGGAAAACATTCAGTACTTC
CASSEQGENIQYF
>TRBV15|TRBD1|TRBJ2-1|few
TGTGCCACCAGCTTACGACAGGGCCTACTCGGTGAGCAGTTCTTC
CATSLRQGLLGEQFF
>TRBV5-6|-|TRBJ2-3|few
TGTGCCAGCAGACGGGAAAGCACAGATACGCAGTATTTT
CASRRESTDTQYF
>TRBV4-2|-|TRBJ1-1|-
TGTGCCAGCAGCCCGATTCGGGCCACGAACACTGAAGCTTTCTTT
CASSPIRATNTEAFF
>TRBV7-2|TRBD2|TRBJ2-7|few
TGTGCCAGCAGGTCTAGCGGGGGCAGAGCCTACGAGCAGTACTTC
CASRSSGGRAYEQYF
>TRBV5-1|-|TRBJ2-1|-
TGCGCCAGCGGTACGGGCGGGGCCAATGAGCAGTTCTTC
CASGTGGANEQFF
>TRBV12-3/TRBV12-4|TRBD2|TRBJ2-7|many
TGTGCCAGCAGTTTAGCGGCGGGAGGCTACGAGCAGTACTTC
CASSLAAGGYEQYF